A single sample gave rise to the 10 T cell receptor beta chains below, sequenced in a study of cytomegalovirus exposure and HLA in healthy donors. TCRdb's copy holds only in-frame clones and misses some; the assay was immunoSEQ multiplex PCR. Here the sample spans 150,000 to 200,000 clones, less than 90% being singletons. The specimen was PBMCs. The receptors here all came from a young man in good health and CMV-seropositive.

This clone was detected a few times. The chain employs TRBV7-2 and TRBJ2-4, with TRBD2 as a possible D gene (7 bases). With 1 base removed from V and 6 bases from J, the gap between germline ends came to 16 bases. The CDR3 is 16 amino acids. In germline, CDR1 is SGHTA, CDR2 FQGNSA. The DNA of the CDR3 is TGTGCCAGCAGCTTAGATCCTTTCGGGGGGCGAAACATTCAGTACTTC. It encodes CASSLDPFGGRNIQYF.

This clone was observed a handful of times. V usage is TRBV30 and J usage is TRBJ1-6; 9 nucleotides align to TRBD1. V gave up 7 bases and J gave up 7 bases; unmatched junction bases: 11. Germline V gene sequence: CDR1 GTSNPN, CDR2 SVGIG (reference sequence). The CDR3 covers 15 residues. CDR3 loop: CALHGSGTGNSPLHF. The DNA of the CDR3 is TGTGCCTTACACGGTAGCGGGACAGGGAATTCACCCCTCCACTTT. Looking up the rest from reference TRBV30 and TRBJ1-6 gives the full variable domain: SQTIHQWPATLVQPVGSPLSLECTVEGTSNPNLYWYRQAAGRGLQLLFYSVGIGQISSEVPQNLSASRPQDRQFILSSKKLLLSDSGFYLCALHGSGTGNSPLHFGNGTRLTVT.

In this sample, this clone turned up once. The chain recombines TRBV30 with TRBJ2-7, with 10 bases matching TRBD2. The CDR3 has 12 amino acids. V shed 3 bases and J 6 bases; nucleotides not matched to a gene: 2. Germline loops: CDR1 GTSNPN, CDR2 SVGIG (reference sequence). The CDR3 sequence is CAWSPSGSEQYF. The CDR3 bases are TGTGCCTGGAGCCCTAGCGGGAGCGAGCAGTACTTC.

The chain couples TRBV7-2 to TRBJ2-1, with 12 bases fitting TRBD2. Trimming at V came to 7 bases and at J to 8 bases, leaving 9 bases not matched to a gene. Germline CDR1 SGHTA, CDR2 FQGNSA. The CDR3 contains 15 residues. CDR3 in amino acids: CASTTASGRAYEQFF. The DNA for the CDR3 is TGTGCCAGCACCACGGCTAGCGGGAGGGCTTATGAGCAGTTCTTC.

The chain joins TRBV7-2 to TRBJ1-2, with D possibly matching TRBD1 (5 bases). The CDR3 sequence is 16 residues long. V was shortened by 2 bases and J by 2 bases, with 15 bases between the two germline ends. Germline CDR1 reads SGHTA; CDR2 reads FQGNSA. The CDR3 loop is CASSLKIGGRNYGYTF. CDR3 coding DNA: TGTGCCAGCAGCTTAAAGATTGGGGGGAGGAACTATGGCTACACCTTC.

The chain carries TRBV27 and TRBJ2-3; TRBD2 matches at 11 bases. Germline-derived CDR1 and CDR2 are MNHEY and SMNVEV (reference sequence). Trimming cost V 3 bases and J 4 bases; bases outside gene matches: 3. The CDR3 has 15 residues. The CDR3 is CASSFFSGGADTQYF. The CDR3 DNA follows: TGTGCCAGCAGTTTCTTTAGCGGGGGGGCAGATACGCAGTATTTT.

The V call is TRBV5-1, the J call TRBJ2-1; 12 bases line up with TRBD2. J lost 7 bases, V lost 4 bases, and 3 bases had no gene match. The germline CDR1 and CDR2 sequences are SGHRS and YFSETQ. CDR3 size: 14 residues. The CDR3 reads CASSRTSGINEQFF. The DNA of the CDR3 is TGCGCCAGCAGCCGGACTAGCGGGATAAATGAGCAGTTCTTC.

The rearrangement links TRBV6-5 to TRBJ1-2; unclear D gene. CDR1 is MNHEY and CDR2 is SVGAGI in the germline V gene. The CDR3 runs 13 residues. V was trimmed by 8 bases and J by 4 bases, leaving 14 bases between them. Here the CDR3 reads CASGLGLGYGYTF. DNA of the CDR3: TGTGCCAGCGGACTAGGACTCGGCTATGGCTACACCTTC.

J is TRBJ2-7 and V is TRBV10-3; 10 nucleotides agree with TRBD2. The CDR3 consists of 17 residues. Germline V CDR1 and CDR2: ENHRY, SYGVKD. J was trimmed by 3 bases and V by 2 bases; bases with no gene match: 10. CDR3 sequence reads: CAISELAGVAGGYEQYF. The CDR3 DNA reads TGTGCCATCAGTGAGCTAGCGGGAGTAGCGGGGGGCTACGAGCAGTACTTC.

The rearrangement links TRBV4-1 to TRBJ1-2, with a possible D match to TRBD1 (5 bases). V gave up 3 bases and J gave up 2 bases, with 13 bases separating them. CDR1 and CDR2 from the germline V gene are MGHRA and YSYEKL. The CDR3 has 15 residues. Here the CDR3 reads CASSHPMRGNYGYTF. The DNA for the CDR3 is TGCGCCAGCAGCCACCCTATGCGGGGCAACTATGGCTACACCTTC.